These T cell receptor beta chains were read from a single sample in a study of blood T cell repertoires in COVID-19. The protocol was immunoSEQ multiplex PCR, while the TCRdb copy is restricted to in-frame clones and leaves out a portion. Altogether fewer than 200,000 clones are present, more than 75% being singletons, with the ten largest covering around 2%. The source material was peripheral blood. Receptors were obtained from a man aged 50-60 years who had recovered from COVID-19. Each CDR3 is given with its conserved first and last residue. A D gene is named only where the DNA matches it firmly. Not every row has a clone size; where given, it reads once, few, many or a size class.

length	D	size	V	J	CDR3	DNA
15	TRBD2	.	TRBV11-2	TRBJ2-3	CASSHGRRGTDTQYF	TGTGCCAGCAGCCACGGGAGGCGGGGCACAGATACGCAGTATTTT
14	TRBD1	.	TRBV28	TRBJ1-4	CASSLTGMDEKLFF	TGTGCCAGCAGCCTGACAGGGATGGATGAAAAACTGTTTTTT
15	TRBD1	once	TRBV13	TRBJ2-2	CASSQTGALTGELFF	TGTGCCAGCAGCCAGACAGGGGCCCTCACCGGGGAGCTGTTTTTT
14	.	.	TRBV4-3	TRBJ1-2	CASSQDAENYGYTF	TGCGCCAGCAGCCAAGATGCGGAGAACTATGGCTACACCTTC
18	TRBD1	.	TRBV10-1	TRBJ2-4	CASSLPGQGPLAKNIQYF	TGCGCCAGCAGTTTGCCGGGACAGGGACCTCTAGCCAAAAACATTCAGTACTTC
19	TRBD1	.	TRBV7-2	TRBJ2-3	CASSLAPRGTASLTDTQYF	TGTGCCAGCAGCTTAGCGCCCAGAGGGACAGCGAGCCTCACAGATACGCAGTATTTT
17	TRBD1	.	TRBV24-1	TRBJ2-5	CATSDLGGTGGGETQYF	TGTGCCACCAGTGATTTAGGGGGGACAGGGGGCGGAGAGACCCAGTACTTC
13	.	.	TRBV6-1	TRBJ2-7	CASSEASNREQYF	TGTGCCAGCAGTGAAGCATCAAACAGAGAGCAGTACTTC
14	.	.	TRBV27	TRBJ2-3	CASKLTSSTDTQYF	TGTGCCAGCAAACTGACTAGTAGCACAGATACGCAGTATTTT
15	TRBD1	once	TRBV5-5	TRBJ2-7	CASSGGQGLRNEQYF	TGTGCCAGCAGCGGAGGACAGGGCCTGAGGAACGAGCAGTACTTC
12	.	.	TRBV19	TRBJ1-1	CASGLARAEAFF	TGTGCCAGTGGGCTGGCTCGCGCTGAAGCTTTCTTT
15	TRBD2	.	TRBV5-5	TRBJ2-7	CASTRGLAGSPSQYF	TGTGCCAGCACCCGCGGACTAGCGGGTTCACCATCGCAGTACTTC
17	TRBD1	.	TRBV19	TRBJ1-6	CASSLTGQGARNSPLHF	TGTGCCAGTAGTCTCACCGGACAGGGGGCGAGGAATTCACCCCTCCACTTT
12	.	.	TRBV19	TRBJ1-1	CASSIPLTEAFF	TGTGCCAGTAGTATTCCATTGACTGAAGCTTTCTTT
17	.	.	TRBV7-2	TRBJ2-1	CASSLVGGTKPYNEQFF	TGTGCCAGCAGCTTAGTTGGCGGGACCAAACCCTACAATGAGCAGTTCTTC
15	TRBD1	.	TRBV2	TRBJ2-5	CASSERTGPGETQYF	TGTGCCAGCAGTGAACGGACAGGGCCCGGAGAGACCCAGTACTTC